This T cell receptor (beta chain) was identified in a study of blood T cell repertoires in COVID-19. Across the whole study: Collection of acute and convalescent COVID-19 samples took place in the United States, Italy and Spain. Sample material is recorded as cDNA or gDNA derived from T cells, B-cell-depleted T cells, or PBMCs.

Authors' analysis steps: Using reference gene primer amplification, nucleated cell counts were estimated. Method: immunoSEQ multiplex PCR; TCRdb's copy keeps in-frame clones and lacks some. D and trimming were read from the DNA, whereas the V and J calls and clone size are those reported in that table. Found here are over 200,000 clones, around 83% of them singletons; the top ten hold 7.5% to 9%. With 4 bases clipped from V and 2 bases from J, the junction kept 6 bases outside the gene matches. The CDR3 is 15 amino acids. The germline gives CDR1 LGHDT, CDR2 YNNKEL (reference sequence). This clonotype originated in a woman between 50 and 59 years old with acute or convalescent COVID-19. The sequenced sample consisted of peripheral blood. The V call is TRBV3-1 (or the pseudogene TRBV3-2), the J call TRBJ2-7; 9 bases fit TRBD1. CDR3 loop: CASSRAGTGPYEQYF. As DNA, the CDR3 is TGTGCCAGCAGCCGAGCCGGGACAGGGCCCTACGAGCAGTACTTC.